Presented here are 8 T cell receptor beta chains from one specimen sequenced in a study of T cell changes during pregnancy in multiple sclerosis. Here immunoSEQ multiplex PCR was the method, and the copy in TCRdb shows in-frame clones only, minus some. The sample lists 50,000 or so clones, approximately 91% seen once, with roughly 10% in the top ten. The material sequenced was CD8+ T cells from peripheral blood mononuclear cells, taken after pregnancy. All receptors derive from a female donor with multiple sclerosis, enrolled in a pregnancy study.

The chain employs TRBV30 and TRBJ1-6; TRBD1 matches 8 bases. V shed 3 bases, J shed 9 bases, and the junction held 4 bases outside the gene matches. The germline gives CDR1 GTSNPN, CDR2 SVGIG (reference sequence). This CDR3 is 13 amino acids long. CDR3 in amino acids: CAWRDRGSSPLHF. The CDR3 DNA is TGTGCCTGGAGAGACAGGGGTAGTTCACCCCTCCACTTT.

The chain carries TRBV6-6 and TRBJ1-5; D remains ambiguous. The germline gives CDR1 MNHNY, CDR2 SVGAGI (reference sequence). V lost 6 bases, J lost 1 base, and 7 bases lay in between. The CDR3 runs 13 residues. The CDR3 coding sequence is TGTGCCAGCAGCCTCCCGAGCAATCAGCCCCAGCATTTT. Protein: CASSLPSNQPQHF.

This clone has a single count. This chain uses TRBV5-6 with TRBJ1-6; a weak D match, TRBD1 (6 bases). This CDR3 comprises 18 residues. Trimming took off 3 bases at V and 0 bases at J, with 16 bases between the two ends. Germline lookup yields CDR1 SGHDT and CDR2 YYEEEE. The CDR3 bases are TGTGCCAGCAGCTCCCACCCAGGGGAGAGCTCCTATAATTCACCCCTCCACTTT. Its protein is CASSSHPGESSYNSPLHF.

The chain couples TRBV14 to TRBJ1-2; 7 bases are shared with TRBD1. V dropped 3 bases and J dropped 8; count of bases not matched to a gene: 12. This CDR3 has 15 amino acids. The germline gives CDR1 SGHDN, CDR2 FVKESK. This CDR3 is CASSHTEGTVGGYTF. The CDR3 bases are TGTGCCAGCAGCCATACGGAAGGGACAGTAGGCGGCTACACCTTC.

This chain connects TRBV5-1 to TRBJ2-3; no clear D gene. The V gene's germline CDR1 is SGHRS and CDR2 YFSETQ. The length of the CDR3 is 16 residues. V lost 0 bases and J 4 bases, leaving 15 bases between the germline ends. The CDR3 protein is CASSLGVTFIPDTQYF. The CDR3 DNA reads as TGCGCCAGCAGCTTGGGAGTAACCTTCATACCAGATACGCAGTATTTT.

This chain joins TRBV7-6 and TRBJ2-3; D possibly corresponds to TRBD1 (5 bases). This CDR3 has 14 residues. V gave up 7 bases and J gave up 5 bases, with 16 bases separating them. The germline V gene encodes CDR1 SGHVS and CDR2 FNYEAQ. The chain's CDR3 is CASTRRQGGDTQYF. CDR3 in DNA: TGTGCCAGCACGCGAAGGCAGGGCGGAGATACGCAGTATTTT.

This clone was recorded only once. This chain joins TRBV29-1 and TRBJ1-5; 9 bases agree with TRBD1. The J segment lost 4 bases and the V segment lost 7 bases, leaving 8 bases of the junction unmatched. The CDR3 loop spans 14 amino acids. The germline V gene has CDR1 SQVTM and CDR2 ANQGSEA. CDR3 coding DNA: TGCAGCGCTGCCGGGACAGGGATTAATCAGCCCCAGCATTTT. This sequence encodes CSAAGTGINQPQHF.

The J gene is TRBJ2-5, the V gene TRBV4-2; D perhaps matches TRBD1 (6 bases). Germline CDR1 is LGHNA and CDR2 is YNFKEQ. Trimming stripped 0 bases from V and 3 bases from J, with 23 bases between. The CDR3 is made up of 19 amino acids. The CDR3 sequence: CASSQDVPTYRVQEETQYF. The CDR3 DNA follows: TGTGCCAGCAGCCAAGATGTCCCGACCTACAGGGTGCAGGAAGAGACCCAGTACTTC.